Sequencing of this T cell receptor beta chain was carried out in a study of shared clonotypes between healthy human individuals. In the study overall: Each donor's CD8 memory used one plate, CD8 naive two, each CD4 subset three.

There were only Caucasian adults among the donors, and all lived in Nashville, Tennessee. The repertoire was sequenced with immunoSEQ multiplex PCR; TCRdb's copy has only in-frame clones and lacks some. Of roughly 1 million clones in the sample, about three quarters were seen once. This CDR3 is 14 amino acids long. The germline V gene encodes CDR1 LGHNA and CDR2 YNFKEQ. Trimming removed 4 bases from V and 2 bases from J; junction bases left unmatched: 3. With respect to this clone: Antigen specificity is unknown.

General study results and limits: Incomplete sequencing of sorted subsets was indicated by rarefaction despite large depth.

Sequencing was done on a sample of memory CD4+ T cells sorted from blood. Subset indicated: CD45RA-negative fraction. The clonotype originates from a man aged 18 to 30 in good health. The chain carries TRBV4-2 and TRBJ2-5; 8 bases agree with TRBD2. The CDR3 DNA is TGTGCCAGCAGCCGGGTAGCGGGACAAGAGACCCAGTACTTC. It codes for CASSRVAGQETQYF.